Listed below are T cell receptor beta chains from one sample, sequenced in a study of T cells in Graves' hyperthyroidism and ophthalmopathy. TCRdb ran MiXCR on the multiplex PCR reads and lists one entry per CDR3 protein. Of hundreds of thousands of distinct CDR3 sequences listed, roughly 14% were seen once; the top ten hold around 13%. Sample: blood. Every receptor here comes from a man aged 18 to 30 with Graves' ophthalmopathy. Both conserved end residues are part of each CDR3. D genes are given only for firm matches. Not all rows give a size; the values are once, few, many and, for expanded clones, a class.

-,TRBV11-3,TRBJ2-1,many,TGTGCCAGCAGCCGAGGGGGCTACAATGAGCAGTTCTTC,CASSRGGYNEQFF
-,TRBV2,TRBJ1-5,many,TGTGCCAGCAGACAAGAGAATCAGCCCCAGCATTTT,CASRQENQPQHF
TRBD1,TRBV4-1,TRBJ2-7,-,TGCGCCAGCAGCCAAGAGACAGGGAGATACTACGAGCAGTACTTC,CASSQETGRYYEQYF
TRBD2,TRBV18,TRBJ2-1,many,TGTGCCAGCTCACCAACCGGACTAGCGGGAGGGAATGAGCAGTTCTTC,CASSPTGLAGGNEQFF
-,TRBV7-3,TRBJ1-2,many,TGTGCCAGCAGCTTTCAGGGGTCCGGAGGCTACACCTTC,CASSFQGSGGYTF
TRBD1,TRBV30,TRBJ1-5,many,TGTGCCTGGACTCCCGCAGGGACAGGGTTTCAGCCCCAGCATTTT,CAWTPAGTGFQPQHF
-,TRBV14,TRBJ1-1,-,TGTGCCAGCAGCCACCTCGGGGGCAGAAACACTGAAGCTTTCTTT,CASSHLGGRNTEAFF
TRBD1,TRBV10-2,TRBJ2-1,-,TGCGCCAGCCGCCGCTGGGACAGCTCCTACAATGAGCAGTTCTTC,CASRRWDSSYNEQFF
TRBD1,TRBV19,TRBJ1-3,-,TGTGCCGGCCTACGACAGGGCCGCTCTGGAAACACCATATATTTT,CAGLRQGRSGNTIYF
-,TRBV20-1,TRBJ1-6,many,TGCAGTGCTAGAGATATGTGTTTAGGAGGGATCCAAGATGCTCCCCTCCACTTT,CSARDMCLGGIQDAPLHF
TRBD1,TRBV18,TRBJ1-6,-,TGTGCCAGCTCACGCGGACAGGGCGATTCACCCCTCCACTTT,CASSRGQGDSPLHF
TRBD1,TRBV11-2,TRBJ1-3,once,TGTGCCAGCAGCTTAGCGGGGGGGGTGACAGGGAGCTCTGGAAACACCATATATTTT,CASSLAGGVTGSSGNTIYF
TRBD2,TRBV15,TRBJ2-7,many,TGTGCCACCAGCAGAGAGAAGCGGGAGCGGGACGAGCAGTACTTC,CATSREKRERDEQYF
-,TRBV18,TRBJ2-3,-,TGTGCCAGCTCCTTCTCTACTTCGGATACGCAGTATTTT,CASSFSTSDTQYF
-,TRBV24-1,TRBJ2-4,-,TGTGCCACCAGTTCCGGCGACATTCAGTACTTC,CATSSGDIQYF
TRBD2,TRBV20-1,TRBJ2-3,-,TGCAGTGCTAGAGCCGGTGGGAAACTAGCGGGAGTGGATACGCAGTATTTT,CSARAGGKLAGVDTQYF
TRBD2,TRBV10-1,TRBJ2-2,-,TGCGCCAGCAGTGAGCTACGCGGGGGGGCCGGGGAGCTGTTTTTT,CASSELRGGAGELFF
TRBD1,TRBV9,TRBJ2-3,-,TGTGCCAGCAGCGCCAACAGGGGGTCTACAGATACGCAGTATTTT,CASSANRGSTDTQYF
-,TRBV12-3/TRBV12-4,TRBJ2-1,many,TGTGCCAGCAGTTTTGGCTTTCCGAATGAGCAGTTCTTC,CASSFGFPNEQFF
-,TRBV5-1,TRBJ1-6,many,TGCGCCAGCAGCTTGGATCGGGGCACGACCTATAATTCACCCCTCCACTTT,CASSLDRGTTYNSPLHF
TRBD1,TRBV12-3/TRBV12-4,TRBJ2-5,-,TGTGCCGCAGGACAGGGAGGGACCCAGTACTTC,CAAGQGGTQYF
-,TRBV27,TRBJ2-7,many,TGTGCCAGCAGTTTATCGCTTGCGGGCAGCTCCTACGAGCAGTACTTC,CASSLSLAGSSYEQYF